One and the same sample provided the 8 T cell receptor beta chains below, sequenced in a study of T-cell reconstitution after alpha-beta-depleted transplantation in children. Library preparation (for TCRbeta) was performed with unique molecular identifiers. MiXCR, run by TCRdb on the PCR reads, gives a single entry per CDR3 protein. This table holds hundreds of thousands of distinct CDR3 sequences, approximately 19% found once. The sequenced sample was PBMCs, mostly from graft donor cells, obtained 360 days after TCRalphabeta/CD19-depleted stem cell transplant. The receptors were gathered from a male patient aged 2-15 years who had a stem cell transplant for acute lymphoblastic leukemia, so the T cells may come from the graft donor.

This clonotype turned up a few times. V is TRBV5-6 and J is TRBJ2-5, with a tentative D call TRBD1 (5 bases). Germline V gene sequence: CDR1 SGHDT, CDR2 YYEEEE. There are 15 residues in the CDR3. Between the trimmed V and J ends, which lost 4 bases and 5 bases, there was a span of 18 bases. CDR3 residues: CASSPAGRFPETQYF. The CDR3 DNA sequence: TGTGCCAGCAGCCCGGCAGGGCGCTTTCCCGAGACCCAGTACTTC. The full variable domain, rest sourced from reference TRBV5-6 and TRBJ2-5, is DAGVTQSPTHLIKTRGQQVTLRCSPKSGHDTVSWYQQALGQGPQFIFQYYEEEERQRGNFPDRFSGHQFPNYSSELNVNALLLGDSALYLCASSPAGRFPETQYFGPGTRLLVL.

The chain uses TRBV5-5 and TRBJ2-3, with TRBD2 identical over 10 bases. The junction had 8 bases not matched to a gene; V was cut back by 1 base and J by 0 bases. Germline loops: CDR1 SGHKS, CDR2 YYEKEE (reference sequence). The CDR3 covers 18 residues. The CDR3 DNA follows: TGTGCCAGCAGCTTGCCCCTAGCGGGGGTCCAAAGCACAGATACGCAGTATTTT. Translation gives CASSLPLAGVQSTDTQYF.

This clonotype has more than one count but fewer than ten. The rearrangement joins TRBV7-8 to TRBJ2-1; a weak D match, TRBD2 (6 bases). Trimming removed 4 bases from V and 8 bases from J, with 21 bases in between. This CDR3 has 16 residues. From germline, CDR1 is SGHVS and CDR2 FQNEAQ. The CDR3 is CASSYRGRISGDEQFF. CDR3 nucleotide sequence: TGTGCCAGCAGCTATAGAGGCAGGATCTCGGGAGATGAGCAGTTCTTC.

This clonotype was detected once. Here the CDR3 reads CASTPLPNQPQHF. The CDR3 DNA sequence: TGTGCCAGCACCCCCTTGCCCAATCAGCCCCAGCATTTT. The V gene is TRBV7-2, the J gene TRBJ1-5; unclear D gene. V lost 7 bases and J lost 3, with 10 bases in between. Germline-derived CDR1 and CDR2 are SGHTA and FQGNSA. The length of the CDR3 is 13 residues. Drawing the rest from reference TRBV7-2 and TRBJ1-5, the complete variable domain is GAGVSQSPSNKVTEKGKDVELRCDPISGHTALYWYRQSLGQGLEFLIYFQGNSAPDKSGLPSDRFSAERTGGSVSTLTIQRTQQEDSAVYLCASTPLPNQPQHFGDGTRLSIL.

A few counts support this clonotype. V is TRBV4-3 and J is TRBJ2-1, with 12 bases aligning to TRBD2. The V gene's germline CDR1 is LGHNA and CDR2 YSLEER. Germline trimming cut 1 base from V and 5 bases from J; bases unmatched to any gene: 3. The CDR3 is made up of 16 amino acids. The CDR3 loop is CASSQGTSGTHNEQFF. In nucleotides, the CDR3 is TGCGCCAGCAGCCAAGGGACTAGCGGGACTCACAATGAGCAGTTCTTC.

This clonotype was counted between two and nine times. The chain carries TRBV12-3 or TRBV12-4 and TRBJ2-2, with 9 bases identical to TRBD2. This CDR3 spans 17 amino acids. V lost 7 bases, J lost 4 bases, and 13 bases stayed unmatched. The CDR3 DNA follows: TGTGCCAGCACCTATTATGGCGGGGGGGCCAGCACCGGGGAGCTGTTTTTT. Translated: CASTYYGGGASTGELFF.

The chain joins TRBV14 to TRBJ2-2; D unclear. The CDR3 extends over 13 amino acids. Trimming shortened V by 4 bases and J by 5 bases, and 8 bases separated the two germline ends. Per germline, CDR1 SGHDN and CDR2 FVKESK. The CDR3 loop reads CASSLRATGELFF. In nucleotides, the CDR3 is TGTGCCAGCAGCCTCCGGGCGACCGGGGAGCTGTTTTTT. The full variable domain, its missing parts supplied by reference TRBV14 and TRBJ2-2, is EAGVTQFPSHSVIEKGQTVTLRCDPISGHDNLYWYRRVMGKEIKFLLHFVKESKQDESGMPNNRFLAERTGGTYSTLKVQPAELEDSGVYFCASSLRATGELFFGEGSRLTVL.

CDR3 sequence: CASSAGLDPLGETQYF. The DNA for the CDR3 is TGTGCCAGTAGTGCGGGACTAGACCCACTAGGAGAGACCCAGTACTTC. This chain joins TRBV19 and TRBJ2-5; 8 bases map to TRBD2. The CDR3 consists of 16 residues. CDR1 and CDR2 (germline): LNHDA, SQIVND (reference sequence). The V and J ends lost 5 bases and 4 bases, in that order; junction bases with no gene match: 12.